The present TCR beta chain was sequenced within a study of blood T cell repertoires in COVID-19. For the study at large: The United States, Italy and Spain supplied acute and convalescent COVID-19 samples. T cells, B-cell-depleted T cells, or PBMCs supplied cDNA or gDNA.

Those enrolled, adults aged roughly 18 to 95 years, came from some 25 US areas. Methods used by the authors: Reference gene primer amplification gave nucleated cell count estimates. Some clones are missing from TCRdb's copy, which holds only in-frame ones; the method was immunoSEQ multiplex PCR. That table is the source of V, J and clone size, and D and trimming were worked out from the DNA. Of 350,000 to 400,000 clones in the sample, approximately 88% were seen once. Germline V CDR1 and CDR2: SGHTA, FQGNSA. Between the trimmed V and J ends, which lost 5 bases and 7 bases, there was a span of 17 bases. There are 14 residues in the CDR3.

Source material: PBMCs or T cells enriched from blood (not recorded which). The origin of this receptor is a woman aged 30 to 39 with acute COVID-19. The V gene is TRBV7-2, the J gene TRBJ1-2; D is perhaps TRBD1 (6 bases). The CDR3 here is CASSPPRGQRGYTF. The CDR3 DNA reads as TGTGCCAGCAGCCCACCGCGGGGGCAGCGTGGCTACACCTTC.